This TCR beta chain was recorded in a study of blood T cell repertoires in COVID-19. The CDR3 runs to 14 residues. Germline V lookup: CDR1 KGHSH, CDR2 LQKENI. Deletions cut 2 bases from V and 7 bases from J, with 15 bases between. Original processing methods: By means of reference gene primer amplification, nucleated cell counts were estimated. Profiling relied on immunoSEQ multiplex PCR, and the TCRdb table lists in-frame clones only, not all of them. The V and J calls and clone size are taken from that table; D and trimming were inferred from the DNA. The sample includes about 230,000 clones, roughly 85% seen only once; the top ten take 2.5% to 3%.

Sample: peripheral blood. The chain is built from TRBV18 and TRBJ2-7, with D possibly TRBD1 on 6 matching bases. The origin of this receptor is a woman between 65 and 79 years old with active or convalescent COVID-19. The CDR3 spells CASSPNDRLGEQYF. The CDR3 nucleotides are TGTGCCAGCTCACCAAACGACAGGCTCGGAGAGCAGTACTTC. Filled out from reference TRBV18 and TRBJ2-7, the complete variable domain reads NAGVMQNPRHLVRRRGQEARLRCSPMKGHSHVYWYRQLPEEGLKFMVYLQKENIIDESGMPKERFSAEFPKEGPSILRIQQVVRGDSAAYFCASSPNDRLGEQYFGPGTRLTVT.